One and the same sample provided the 2 T cell receptor beta chains below, sequenced in a study of blood T cell repertoires in COVID-19. TCRdb's copy holds only in-frame clones and misses some; the assay was immunoSEQ multiplex PCR. The table lists about 200,000 clones, roughly 80% of them singletons, with approximately 19% in the top ten. Sequenced: peripheral blood. Receptors originate from a human donor in a cohort sampled during active COVID-19.

The DNA for the CDR3 is TGTGCCAGTAGTACGGACAGAAGTAATGAAAAACTGTTTTTT. Residues: CASSTDRSNEKLFF. The chain employs TRBV19 and TRBJ1-4; D perhaps matches TRBD1 (6 bases). The CDR3 sequence is 14 residues long. The V end lost 4 bases, the J end lost 4 bases, and 10 bases lay between the germline ends. CDR1 LNHDA and CDR2 SQIVND come from the germline V gene (reference sequence).

The rearrangement uses TRBV10-3 and TRBJ1-1; 7 bases line up with TRBD1. J was trimmed by 5 bases and V by 7 bases; bases with no gene match: 7. CDR1 is ENHRY, CDR2 SYGVKD, per germline. The CDR3 totals 13 residues. CDR3 coding DNA: TGTGCCATCAAAGAGGGGGCAGGGACTGAAGCTTTCTTT. It encodes CAIKEGAGTEAFF.